This entry lists 21 T cell receptor beta chains sequenced from one sample in a study of T cell clonality in common variable immunodeficiency. Using immunoSEQ multiplex PCR, the repertoire was profiled, and TCRdb retains in-frame clones only, with some absent. This record lists 50,000 to 60,000 clones, none seen once only, and the top ten clones contain about 2%. The specimen was peripheral blood mononuclear cells. Every receptor here comes from a person aged 18-70 years in good health.

This clone was seen a few times. Sequencing ends 3 residues short of the CDR3 end; the germline J gene provides the rest. This sequence joins TRBV19 and TRBJ1-2, with D possibly TRBD1 on 6 matching bases. The germline V and J ends were trimmed by 4 bases and 1 base, with 13 bases remaining between them. CDR3 length equals 15 residues. Germline-derived CDR1 and CDR2 are LNHDA and SQIVND (reference sequence). Here the CDR3 reads CASSSGAQGNYGYTF. CDR3 bases read: TGTGCCAGTAGTAGCGGAGCACAGGGTAACTATGGC. Based on the CDR3 plus reference TRBV19 and TRBJ1-2, the full variable domain is DGGITQSPKYLFRKEGQNVTLSCEQNLNHDAMYWYRQDPGQGLRLIYYSQIVNDFQKGDIAEGYSVSREKKESFPLTVTSAQKNPTAFYLCASSSGAQGNYGYTFGSGTRLTVV.

This clone was observed many times. The DNA ends 3 residues before the CDR3 does, and the rest of the CDR3 is filled in from the germline J gene. The chain uses TRBV5-1 and TRBJ2-3, with 10 bases lining up with TRBD2. Trimming at V came to 1 base and at J to 1 base, leaving 3 bases not matched to a gene. The CDR3 extends over 16 amino acids. Per germline, CDR1 SGHRS and CDR2 YFSETQ. The CDR3 region is CASSLTSGTGTDTQYF. CDR3 DNA (partial): TGCGCCAGCAGCTTGACTAGCGGGACTGGCACAGATACG.

This clone was counted a few times. The read falls 3 residues short of the CDR3 end, and the missing part is taken from the germline J gene. The V and J genes are TRBV6-1 and TRBJ1-2; unclear D gene. The V end was cut by 4 bases, the J end by 0 bases, with 9 bases between. The CDR3 spans 14 residues. Looked up from germline, CDR1 is MNHNS and CDR2 is SASEGT. CDR3 DNA, as far as it was read: TGTGCCAGCAGTGCGGGGTGGGCTAACTATGGC. It codes for CASSAGWANYG. The CDR3 in full is CASSAGWANYGYTF.

This clone was detected ten times or more. The read terminates 3 residues ahead of where the CDR3 ends, so the germline J gene completes it. V gene TRBV30 combines with J gene TRBJ2-7; 11 nucleotides align to TRBD2. The CDR3 runs 16 residues. V was clipped by 2 bases and J by 3 bases; unmatched bases: 9. Germline V CDR1 and CDR2: GTSNPN, SVGIG (reference sequence). The CDR3 DNA, read in part, is TGTGCCTGGAGTCCGATTAGCGGGGGGGCCCACTACGAG. Translated, it gives CAWSPISGGAHYE. The full CDR3 reads CAWSPISGGAHYEQYF.

The table lists this clone with a few counts. One end of the junction is discordant with germline, which a read error may explain. CDR3 sequence: CASSEGQLYGGYTF. CDR3 DNA, as far as it was read: TGTGCCAGCAGCGAAGGACAGCTGTATGGAGGC. This chain links TRBV2 with TRBJ1-2; D is possibly TRBD1 (6 bases). The CDR3 end is not reached by the read, which stops 3 residues before it; the germline J gene fills it in. From germline, CDR1 is SNHLY and CDR2 FYNNEI. CDR3 length: 14 residues.

At least ten counts were recorded for this clone. Coverage ceases 3 residues before the CDR3 finishes, and the germline J gene fills in the end. The chain is built from TRBV5-4 and TRBJ1-2; no clear D. The V end was cut by 0 bases, the J end by 4 bases, with 7 bases between. CDR3 length equals 13 residues. Germline-derived CDR1 and CDR2 are SGHNT and YYREEE (reference sequence). CDR3 region: CASSLDSPYGYTF. The part of the CDR3 DNA that was read is TGTGCCAGCAGCTTGGACAGCCCCTATGGC.

This clone was counted ten times or more. The CDR3 goes on 3 residues after the read ends, and that part is filled in from the germline J gene. The genes are TRBV10-1 and TRBJ2-1; tentatively, D is TRBD2 (6 bases). V lost 11 bases and J 2 bases, leaving 19 bases between the germline ends. The CDR3 is made up of 15 amino acids. In germline, CDR1 is WNHNN, CDR2 SYGVQD (reference sequence). CDR3: CAVGPPGGAYNEQFF. Incomplete CDR3 DNA: TGCGCCGTAGGACCCCCGGGCGGGGCCTACAATGAG.

This clone occurred many times. The observed sequence ends 3 residues before the CDR3 terminus, with the missing tail filled in from the germline J gene. V and J are TRBV2 and TRBJ2-7, with a possible D match to TRBD1 (6 bases). The CDR3 is made up of 13 amino acids. V lost 6 bases, J lost 3 bases, and 12 bases lay in between. Germline V gene data show CDR1 as SNHLY and CDR2 as FYNNEI. The CDR3 bases that were read are TGTGCCAGCAGGCAACAGGGTTTCTACGAG. Encoded protein: CASRQQGFYE. The CDR3 reads in full as CASRQQGFYEQYF.

This clone was seen repeatedly, ten times or more. The CDR3 is cut off 3 residues early in the read; its end comes from the germline J gene. The chain couples TRBV5-4 to TRBJ2-5; possibly TRBD1 for D (6 bases). Per germline, CDR1 SGHNT and CDR2 YYREEE (reference sequence). The germline V and J ends were trimmed by 4 bases and 5 bases, with 21 bases remaining between them. This CDR3 contains 16 residues. The part of the CDR3 DNA that was read is TGTGCCAGCAGCGGCTTAGGACAGCCCGAAGGCGAGACC. This sequence encodes CASSGLGQPEGET. The full CDR3 protein is CASSGLGQPEGETQYF.

This clone appeared many times. CDR3 DNA (partial): TGTGCCACTTCAGAGGGGGGCACAGATACG. Protein product: CATSEGGTDT. The CDR3 in its entirety is CATSEGGTDTQYF. The chain employs TRBV10-3 and TRBJ2-3; tentative D call: TRBD1 (6 bases). Read coverage stops 3 residues before the CDR3 terminus; the germline J gene supplies the remainder. Trimming shortened V by 10 bases and J by 1 base, and 12 bases separated the two germline ends. CDR1 and CDR2 (germline): ENHRY, SYGVKD. The CDR3 consists of 13 residues.

This clone was seen many times. Read coverage stops 3 residues before the CDR3 terminus; the germline J gene supplies the remainder. V is TRBV19 and J is TRBJ1-6, with 9 bases fitting TRBD1. Germline CDR1 and CDR2: LNHDA and SQIVND (reference sequence). The CDR3 loop spans 15 amino acids. The junction had 7 bases not matched to a gene; V was cut back by 3 bases and J by 10 bases. Partial CDR3 DNA: TGTGCCAGTAGTATCTCGGACAGGGGAAGATCACCC. Protein sequence: CASSISDRGRSP. The CDR3 as a whole reads CASSISDRGRSPLHF.

There are many counts of this clone. The covered CDR3 bases are TGCGCCAGCAGCCTAGCGGGGACTACCACAGATACG. Residues: CASSLAGTTTDT. The CDR3 in its entirety is CASSLAGTTTDTQYF. This rearrangement joins TRBV5-1 to TRBJ2-3; 9 nucleotides agree with TRBD2. The read finishes 3 residues shy of the CDR3 end, and the germline J gene is used to complete it. J was trimmed by 2 bases and V by 4 bases; bases with no gene match: 5. The CDR3 runs to 15 residues. Germline assignment: CDR1 SGHRS and CDR2 YFSETQ.

There are many counts of this clone. This CDR3 reads CASSLVPRKDEQFF. The part of the CDR3 DNA that was read is TGTGCCAGCAGTTTAGTACCGCGGAAGGATGAG. This chain joins TRBV27 and TRBJ2-1; D gene uncertain. With the read ending 3 residues before the CDR3 end, the germline J gene is used to fill in that end. The germline V gene has CDR1 MNHEY and CDR2 SMNVEV (reference sequence). The CDR3 spans 14 residues. V was shortened by 2 bases and J by 8 bases, with 13 bases between the two germline ends.

This clone was observed many times. The read stops 3 residues short of the end of the CDR3; the missing end is completed from the germline J gene. The chain combines TRBV7-3 with TRBJ2-2; the match to TRBD2 covers 10 bases. CDR1 is SGHTA, CDR2 FQGTGA, per germline. The V and J ends lost 7 bases and 8 bases, in that order; junction bases with no gene match: 4. The CDR3 contains 13 residues. Here the CDR3 reads CASTTTSGGELFF. The covered CDR3 bases are TGTGCCAGCACCACGACTAGCGGGGGGGAG. The full variable domain, its missing parts supplied by reference TRBV7-3 and TRBJ2-2, is GAGVSQTPSNKVTEKGKYVELRCDPISGHTALYWYRQSLGQGPEFLIYFQGTGAADDSGLPNDRFFAVRPEGSVSTLKIQRTERGDSAVYLCASTTTSGGELFFGEGSRLTVL.

Many counts were recorded for this clone. The missing CDR3 end, 3 residues past where the read stops, is filled in from the germline J gene. The chain is built from TRBV18 and TRBJ2-7, with 9 positions matching TRBD1. The ends lost 5 bases at V and 3 bases at J; junction bases unmatched: 5. Germline values: CDR1 KGHSH, CDR2 LQKENI. This CDR3 spans 14 amino acids. CDR3 region: CASSFRDRDYEQYF. CDR3 DNA, as far as it was read: TGTGCCAGCTCATTCCGGGACAGGGACTACGAG.

This clone was found many times. The read halts 3 residues ahead of the CDR3 end, with the missing end drawn from the germline J gene. This chain connects TRBV2 to TRBJ1-4; 7 bases are shared with TRBD1. V was pared by 8 bases and J by 5 bases, with 5 bases of the junction left unmatched. Germline CDR1 reads SNHLY; CDR2 reads FYNNEI. The CDR3 covers 13 residues. The CDR3 reads CASLTGTNEKLFF. The CDR3 DNA, read in part, is TGTGCCAGCCTGACAGGGACAAATGAAAAA.

Many counts were recorded for this clone. The sequenced CDR3 bases are TGTGCCAGCAGTCCCCTAGGAGCGGGGGGGCCGGGAACCGGGGAG. It specifies CASSPLGAGGPGTGE. The CDR3 in full is CASSPLGAGGPGTGELFF. The chain recombines TRBV6-7 with TRBJ2-2, with TRBD2 identical over 10 bases. The read ends 3 residues shy of where the CDR3 ends; the end is completed using the germline J gene. TRBV6-7 is marked as an open reading frame, function uncertain. The ends lost 5 bases at V and 5 bases at J; junction bases unmatched: 14. This CDR3 is 18 amino acids long.

This clone was recorded at least ten times. Read data end 3 residues before the CDR3 end; the end is taken from the germline J gene. The chain recombines TRBV29-1 with TRBJ2-1, with TRBD1 identical over 10 bases. Unmatched junction bases numbered 7, after V lost 6 bases and J lost 5 bases. CDR3 size: 14 residues. Germline lookup yields CDR1 SQVTM and CDR2 ANQGSEA. The CDR3: CSVRDRGFDNEQFF. The CDR3 bases that were read are TGCAGCGTGAGGGACAGGGGCTTTGACAATGAG.

This clone was picked up many times. The sequenced fragment ends 3 residues before the CDR3 boundary, so the rest is inferred from the germline J gene. The gene calls are TRBV20-1 and TRBJ2-7, with unresolved D. The CDR3 runs 16 residues. The V gene lost 0 bases and the J gene lost 3 bases, with 18 bases spanning the gap. Looked up from germline, CDR1 is DFQATT and CDR2 is SNEGSKA (reference sequence). Here the CDR3 reads CSARDSPTTPRYEQYF. The covered CDR3 bases are TGCAGTGCTAGAGACAGTCCGACAACCCCTCGCTACGAG.

There are many counts of this clone. The observed sequence ends 3 residues before the CDR3 terminus, with the missing tail filled in from the germline J gene. The V call is TRBV19, the J call TRBJ2-3; 10 bases align to TRBD2. The CDR3 is 14 residues long. Germline values: CDR1 LNHDA, CDR2 SQIVND (reference sequence). With V trimmed by 4 bases and J by 6 bases, 4 bases remained unmatched. The part of the CDR3 DNA that was read is TGTGCCAGTAGTACGGGACTAGCGAGGGATACG. This encodes CASSTGLARDT. The whole CDR3 reads CASSTGLARDTQYF.

This clone was detected many times. CDR3 bases read: TGTGCCAGCAGTGGACAGGGAGGGACCGGGGAG. Protein sequence: CASSGQGGTGE. The CDR3 as a whole reads CASSGQGGTGELFF. V is TRBV6-1 and J is TRBJ2-2; TRBD1 or TRBD2 may be the D gene (7 bases each). The sequenced fragment ends 3 residues before the CDR3 boundary, so the rest is inferred from the germline J gene. V lost 4 bases and J lost 5, with 11 bases in between. Germline V gene lookup returns CDR1 MNHNS and CDR2 SASEGT. The CDR3 covers 14 residues.